Given below is one T cell receptor beta chain in context. The sample originates from a study of blood T cell repertoires in COVID-19. Overall study: PBMCs, B-cell-depleted T cells, or T cells provided the cDNA or gDNA that made up the material.

Between the trimmed V and J ends, which lost 5 bases and 6 bases, there was a span of 10 bases. The CDR3 loop spans 13 amino acids. Germline V gene lookup returns CDR1 KGHDR and CDR2 SFDVKD. Original processing notes: Using reference gene primer amplification, nucleated cell counts were estimated. The protocol was immunoSEQ multiplex PCR, while the TCRdb copy is restricted to in-frame clones and leaves out a portion. V and J calls and clone size are given by that table; D and trimming were obtained from the DNA. Of 65,000 to 95,000 clones listed, about four fifths were seen once; the top ten hold more than 15%.

V usage is TRBV24-1 and J usage is TRBJ2-1; TRBD2 is a possible D gene (5 bases). The receptor was isolated from a human donor in a cohort sampled during active COVID-19. Sequenced material: peripheral blood. Here the CDR3 reads CATSARSANEQFF. CDR3 DNA: TGTGCCACCAGTGCCCGTAGCGCCAATGAGCAGTTCTTC.